What follows are 10 T cell receptor beta chains derived from one specimen sequenced in a study of blood T cell repertoires in COVID-19. Only in-frame clones appear in the TCRdb table, and some are missing; sequencing was by immunoSEQ multiplex PCR. Here the sample spans 150,000 to 200,000 clones, roughly four fifths being singletons. Sequenced material: peripheral blood. The receptors shown here come from a human donor in a cohort sampled during active COVID-19.

The chain combines TRBV20-1 with TRBJ1-2; 7 bases fit TRBD1. Per germline, CDR1 DFQATT and CDR2 SNEGSKA (reference sequence). The CDR3 totals 11 residues. V was clipped by 6 bases and J by 6 bases; unmatched bases: 4. The CDR3, as DNA: TGCAGTGCGCCCAGGGGGGATGGCTACACCTTC. It yields the protein CSAPRGDGYTF.

The chain carries TRBV7-9 and TRBJ2-1; 8 nucleotides match TRBD2. Germline values: CDR1 SEHNR, CDR2 FQNEAQ (reference sequence). The CDR3 spans 13 residues. V trimming: 4 bases; J trimming: 10 bases; junction bases outside the gene matches: 6. The CDR3 sequence: CASSWSGRSEQFF. The CDR3 DNA follows: TGTGCCAGCAGCTGGAGCGGGAGAAGCGAGCAGTTCTTC.

This chain uses TRBV6-5 with TRBJ1-3; D not resolved. Trimming removed 2 bases from V and 1 base from J, with 12 bases in between. Germline V gene sequence: CDR1 MNHEY, CDR2 SVGAGI. This CDR3 contains 16 residues. CDR3 coding DNA: TGTGCCAGCAGTTACCTTGGAGGTCGGTCTGGAAACACCATATATTTT. Its translation: CASSYLGGRSGNTIYF.

The chain uses TRBV27 and TRBJ1-2; D is unresolved. Germline CDR1 and CDR2: MNHEY and SMNVEV (reference sequence). Trimming stripped 0 bases from V and 9 bases from J, with 14 bases between. This CDR3 spans 14 amino acids. CDR3 nucleotides: TGTGCCAGCAGTTTATCAGGAGGGCCTAGGAGCTACACCTTC. Protein product: CASSLSGGPRSYTF.

This clone was observed a handful of times. The chain recombines TRBV28 with TRBJ1-1; D not certain. The germline V gene encodes CDR1 MDHEN and CDR2 SYDVKM. CDR3 length equals 11 residues. V lost 4 bases to trimming and J lost 7 bases, with 7 bases between them. The CDR3 sequence is CASSWRSEAFF. The CDR3 DNA follows: TGTGCCAGCAGTTGGCGGAGTGAAGCTTTCTTT.

V and J are TRBV7-8 and TRBJ2-7, with D maybe TRBD1 (5 bases). The CDR3 is 13 amino acids. Trimming removed 1 base at V and 5 bases at J, with 9 bases between. Germline V gene lookup returns CDR1 SGHVS and CDR2 FQNEAQ. The CDR3 coding sequence is TGTGCCAGCAGCTTAGACCAGGGCAACGAGCAGTACTTC. Its translation: CASSLDQGNEQYF.

This chain uses TRBV19 with TRBJ1-5, with a weak D call TRBD1 (5 bases). Germline lookup yields CDR1 LNHDA and CDR2 SQIVND (reference sequence). The length of the CDR3 is 14 residues. V was pared by 9 bases and J by 4 bases, with 16 bases between. This chain's CDR3 is CASLHTGPNQPQHF. DNA of the CDR3: TGTGCCAGCCTTCATACAGGTCCGAATCAGCCCCAGCATTTT.

This rearrangement joins TRBV28 to TRBJ1-2; TRBD1 might be the D (5 bases). V gave up 6 bases and J gave up 3 bases, with 17 bases separating them. In germline, CDR1 is MDHEN, CDR2 SYDVKM. CDR3 size: 15 residues. This CDR3 reads CASRPPGGTYYGYTF. The CDR3 DNA reads as TGTGCCAGCAGGCCTCCCGGGGGGACTTACTATGGCTACACCTTC.

V gene TRBV7-9 combines with J gene TRBJ1-2, with D perhaps TRBD1 (5 bases). The V gene lost 1 base and the J gene lost 6 bases, with 12 bases spanning the gap. The germline V gene has CDR1 SEHNR and CDR2 FQNEAQ (reference sequence). The CDR3 runs to 14 residues. The CDR3 nucleotides are TGTGCCAGCAGCTTAGTTGTGGGACTGGATGGCTACACCTTC. This codes for CASSLVVGLDGYTF.

The CDR3 loop is CASSPGLAGGDEQFF. The CDR3 region has the DNA TGTGCCAGCAGCCCGGGACTAGCGGGAGGAGATGAGCAGTTCTTC. The rearrangement links TRBV7-9 to TRBJ2-1, with 15 bases matching TRBD2. The ends lost 5 bases at V and 8 bases at J; junction bases unmatched: 4. This CDR3 contains 15 residues. Germline CDR1 SEHNR, CDR2 FQNEAQ (reference sequence).